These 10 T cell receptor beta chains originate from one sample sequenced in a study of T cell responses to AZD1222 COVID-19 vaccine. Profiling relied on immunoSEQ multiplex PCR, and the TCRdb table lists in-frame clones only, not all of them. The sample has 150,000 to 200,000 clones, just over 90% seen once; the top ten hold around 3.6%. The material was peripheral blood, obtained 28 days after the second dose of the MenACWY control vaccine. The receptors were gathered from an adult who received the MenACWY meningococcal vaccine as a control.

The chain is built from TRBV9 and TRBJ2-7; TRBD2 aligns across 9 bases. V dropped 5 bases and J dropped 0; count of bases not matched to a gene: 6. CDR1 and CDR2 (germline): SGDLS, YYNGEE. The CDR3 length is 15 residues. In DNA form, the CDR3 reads TGTGCCAGCAGTCATAGCGGGGGTAGCTCCTACGAGCAGTACTTC. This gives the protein CASSHSGGSSYEQYF. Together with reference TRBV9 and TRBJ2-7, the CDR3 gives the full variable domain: DSGVTQTPKHLITATGQRVTLRCSPRSGDLSVYWYQQSLDQGLQFLIQYYNGEERAKGNILERFSAQQFPDLHSELNLSSLELGDSALYFCASSHSGGSSYEQYFGPGTRLTVT.

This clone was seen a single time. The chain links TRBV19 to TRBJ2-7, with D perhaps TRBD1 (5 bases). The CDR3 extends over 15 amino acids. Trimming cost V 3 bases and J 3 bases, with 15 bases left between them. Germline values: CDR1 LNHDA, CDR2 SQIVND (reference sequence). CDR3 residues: CASSIRAGHHYEQYF. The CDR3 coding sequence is TGTGCCAGTAGTATTCGGGCCGGACACCACTACGAGCAGTACTTC.

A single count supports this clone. CDR3 nucleotide sequence: TGTGCCAGCTCACCACTCGAAAACACCATATATTTT. Encoded protein: CASSPLENTIYF. V gene TRBV18 combines with J gene TRBJ1-3, with D unclear. The V gene's germline CDR1 is KGHSH and CDR2 LQKENI. V lost 1 base and J 6 bases, leaving 4 bases between the germline ends. The CDR3 is 12 residues long.

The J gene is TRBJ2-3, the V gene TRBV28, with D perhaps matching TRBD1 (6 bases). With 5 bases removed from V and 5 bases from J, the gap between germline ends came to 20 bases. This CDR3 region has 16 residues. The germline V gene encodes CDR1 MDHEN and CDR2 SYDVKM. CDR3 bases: TGTGCCAGCAGTAGACGGACGGGACAAAGGGGAGATACGCAGTATTTT. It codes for CASSRRTGQRGDTQYF.

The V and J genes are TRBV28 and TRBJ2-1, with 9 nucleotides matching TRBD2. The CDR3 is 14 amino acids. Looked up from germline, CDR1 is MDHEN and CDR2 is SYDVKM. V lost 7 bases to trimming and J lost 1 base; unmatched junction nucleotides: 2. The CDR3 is CASKSGGSYNEQFF. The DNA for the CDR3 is TGTGCCAGCAAAAGCGGGGGGTCCTACAATGAGCAGTTCTTC.

CDR3 amino acids: CASSTVAGTTDTQYF. The CDR3 bases are TGCGCCAGCAGCACCGTAGCGGGAACGACAGATACGCAGTATTTT. The rearrangement joins TRBV5-1 to TRBJ2-3; 8 nucleotides line up with TRBD2. The J segment lost 3 bases and the V segment lost 4 bases, leaving 7 bases of the junction unmatched. Germline V gene sequence: CDR1 SGHRS, CDR2 YFSETQ. The CDR3 has 15 residues.

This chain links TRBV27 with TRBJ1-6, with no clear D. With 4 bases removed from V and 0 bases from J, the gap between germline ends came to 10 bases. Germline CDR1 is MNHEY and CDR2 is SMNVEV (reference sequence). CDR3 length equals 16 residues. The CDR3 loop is CASSSGLSSYNSPLHF. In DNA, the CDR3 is TGTGCCAGCAGTTCCGGACTGAGCTCCTATAATTCACCCCTCCACTTT.

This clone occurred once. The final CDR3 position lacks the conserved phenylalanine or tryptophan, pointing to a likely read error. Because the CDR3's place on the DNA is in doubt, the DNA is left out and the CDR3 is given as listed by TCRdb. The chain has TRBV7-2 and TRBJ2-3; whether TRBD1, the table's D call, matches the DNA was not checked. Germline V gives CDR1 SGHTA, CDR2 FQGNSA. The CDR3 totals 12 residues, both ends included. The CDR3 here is CASSLVNRGPVA.

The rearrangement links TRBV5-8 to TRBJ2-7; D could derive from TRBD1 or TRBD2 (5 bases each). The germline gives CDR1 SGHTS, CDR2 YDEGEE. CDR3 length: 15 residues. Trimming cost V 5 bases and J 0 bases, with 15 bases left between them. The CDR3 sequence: CASRRPGARSYEQYF. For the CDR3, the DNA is TGTGCCAGCAGAAGACCCGGGGCCCGCTCCTACGAGCAGTACTTC.

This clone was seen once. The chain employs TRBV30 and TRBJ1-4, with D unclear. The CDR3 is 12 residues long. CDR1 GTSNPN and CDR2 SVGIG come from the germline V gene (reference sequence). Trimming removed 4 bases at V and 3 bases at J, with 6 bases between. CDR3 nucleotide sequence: TGTGCCTGGAAAGGCTCTAATGAAAAACTGTTTTTT. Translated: CAWKGSNEKLFF.